This passage covers 9 T cell receptor beta chains from one sample sequenced in a study of blood T cells in healthy people across ages. Using a J-beta primer mix together with a sample-barcoded 5' primer, a second PCR was run for about 7 to 12 cycles. Each CDR3 protein is one row after TCRdb ran MiXCR on the 5' RACE reads. Among 1 million to 1.2 million distinct CDR3 sequences, 30% to 40% were seen once, and the ten largest hold 10% to 15%. The specimen was blood. The receptors originated from a man aged 18 to 35 in good health.

The V and J genes are TRBV6-5 and TRBJ2-4, with D perhaps being TRBD1 or TRBD2 (5 bases each). The end of the DNA is better explained by TRBJ2-7, so the J call may be wrong. The CDR3 spans 13 residues. Germline CDR1 MNHEY, CDR2 SVGAGI. CDR3 protein: CASTRGVSYEQYF. CDR3 in DNA: TGTGCCAGCACAAGAGGGGTTTCCTACGAGCAGTACTTC.

This clonotype was observed a handful of times. The rearrangement joins TRBV7-2 to TRBJ2-3; D is uncertain. Trimming stripped 2 bases from V and 5 bases from J, with 14 bases between. The CDR3 extends over 15 amino acids. Germline V gene sequence: CDR1 SGHTA, CDR2 FQGNSA. Here the CDR3 reads CASSLYSPLIDTQYF. The CDR3 DNA reads as TGTGCCAGCAGCTTATACAGCCCGTTAATAGATACGCAGTATTTT.

The V call is TRBV21-1, the J call TRBJ1-5; the table names TRBD1, a call not compared with the DNA. TRBV21-1 is labeled a pseudogene. The CDR3 is 14 amino acids. The CDR3 DNA reads as TGTGCCAGCACCAGAGGACAGGAGCGTCAGCCCCAGCATTTT. Translating gives CASTRGQERQPQHF.

The chain has TRBV3-1 and TRBJ1-2, with D perhaps TRBD1 (5 bases). Looked up from germline, CDR1 is LGHDT and CDR2 is YNNKEL (reference sequence). The CDR3 is 15 amino acids. Between the trimmed V and J ends, which lost 0 bases and 4 bases, there was a span of 12 bases. As DNA, the CDR3 is TGTGCCAGCAGCCAAGATCGTGGGGGGATCTATGGCTACACCTTC. Its translation: CASSQDRGGIYGYTF.

Points on this clonotype: The limits of the CDR3 on the DNA are not certain, so only TCRdb's listed CDR3 is given. The chain recombines TRBV2 with TRBJ1-2; the D call of TRBD1 is as the table states it, not checked on the DNA. Counting both end residues, the CDR3 totals 22 amino acids. Germline assignment: CDR1 SNHLY and CDR2 FYNNEI. CDR3 residues: CASSEDAGNAFFGQGFNYGYTF.

The CDR3 spells CSAPGGRGRTNEKLFF. CDR3 DNA: TGCAGTGCCCCCGGCGGCAGGGGGAGGACTAATGAAAAACTGTTTTTT. The rearrangement links TRBV20-1 to TRBJ1-4; 7 bases fit TRBD1. There are 16 residues in the CDR3. V was clipped by 6 bases and J by 2 bases; unmatched bases: 12. CDR1 is DFQATT, CDR2 SNEGSKA, per germline (reference sequence).

There are many counts of this clonotype. The chain has TRBV5-6 and TRBJ2-3; D is unresolved. Between the trimmed V and J ends, which lost 5 bases and 2 bases, there was a span of 12 bases. The CDR3 sequence is 14 residues long. CDR1 and CDR2 from the germline V gene are SGHDT and YYEEEE. The CDR3 DNA is TGTGCCAGCAGTATCGGCTACCCCACAGATACGCAGTATTTT. Residues: CASSIGYPTDTQYF.

This clonotype appeared a few times. The chain carries TRBV14 and TRBJ2-3; D is unclear. V lost 1 base and J 1 base, leaving 6 bases between the germline ends. This CDR3 is 14 amino acids long. Germline loops: CDR1 SGHDN, CDR2 FVKESK. The CDR3 DNA sequence: TGTGCCAGCAGCCAAGTCGCTCGCACAGATACGCAGTATTTT. It translates to CASSQVARTDTQYF.

The gene calls are TRBV9 and TRBJ1-1; TRBD1 is a possible D gene (6 bases). Trimming took 0 bases from V and 12 from J, leaving 24 bases between them. The CDR3 is 16 amino acids. Germline V CDR1 and CDR2: SGDLS, YYNGEE. The CDR3 region is CASSVGVGQQTGRPFF. The CDR3 nucleotides are TGTGCCAGCAGCGTAGGAGTGGGACAACAGACGGGAAGACCTTTCTTT.